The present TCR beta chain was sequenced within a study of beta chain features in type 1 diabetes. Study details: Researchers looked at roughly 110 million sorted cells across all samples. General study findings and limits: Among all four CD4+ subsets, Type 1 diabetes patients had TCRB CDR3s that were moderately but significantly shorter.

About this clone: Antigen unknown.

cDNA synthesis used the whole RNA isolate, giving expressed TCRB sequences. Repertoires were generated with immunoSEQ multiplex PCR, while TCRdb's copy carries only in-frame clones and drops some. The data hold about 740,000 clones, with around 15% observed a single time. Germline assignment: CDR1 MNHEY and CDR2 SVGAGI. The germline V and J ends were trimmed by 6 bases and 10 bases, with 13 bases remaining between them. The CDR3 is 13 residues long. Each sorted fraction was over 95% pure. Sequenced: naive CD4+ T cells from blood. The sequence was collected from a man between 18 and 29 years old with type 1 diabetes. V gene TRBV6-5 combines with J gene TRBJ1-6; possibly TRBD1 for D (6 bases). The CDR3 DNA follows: TGTGCCAGCAGATCTGGCAGGGGCTCACCCCTCCACTTT. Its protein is CASRSGRGSPLHF.